This T cell receptor (gamma chain) appears in the sequencing data of a study of Vδ1+ human thymocytes. Sequences come from RNA converted to cDNA by reverse transcription. The CDR3 regions were amplified by multiplex PCR from V-gene primers to a constant-region primer. TCRdb redid clone calling on the multiplex PCR reads using CATT. The sample has approximately 8,700 gamma-chain clones, approximately 51% seen once. Germline V CDR1 and CDR2: GITISATS, ISYDGTV (reference sequence). This CDR3 has 12 residues. Trimming cost V 5 bases and J 4 bases; bases outside gene matches: 5. Thymocytes were sorted as CD3+ TCRVdelta1+ TCRVdelta2- after alphabeta T cell depletion. Between about 97% and 99.6% of sorted thymocytes were Vdelta1+. Study-level findings and limits: Thymic TRG and TRD repertoires appeared highly polyclonal, with Gaussian CDR3 length distributions. TRG sequences recurred across donors, whereas TRD sequences stayed essentially private. Despite high sort purity, approximately 21% of thymic T cell receptor delta sequences were Vdelta2.

Concerning this clone: Its antigen remains unidentified.

This receptor was taken from a girl less than two years old who had congenital heart surgery. Material for sequencing was Vdelta1+ gamma-delta thymocytes from the thymus. The subset denotes: FACS-sorted CD3+ TCRalphabeta- TCRVdelta1+ TCRVdelta2- thymocytes. This chain uses TRGV9 with TRGJ1 or TRGJ2. The J gene, left out of TCRdb, was set here by checking the DNA against germline. In DNA form, the CDR3 reads TGTGCCTTGTGGGGGACCTATTATAAGAAACTCTTT. Residues: CALWGTYYKKLF.